This T cell receptor beta chain was recovered during a study of OX40 agonist ivuxolimab in advanced cancers. The data were produced by immunoSEQ multiplex PCR, yet TCRdb's version contains in-frame clones alone and is incomplete. The sample carries about 75,000 clones, 80% to 90% recorded once. The CDR3 runs 13 residues. Per the germline V gene, CDR1 is MNHNS and CDR2 is SASEGT. The trim removed 5 bases at V and 5 bases at J, leaving 1 base unmatched. This chain uses TRBV6-1 with TRBJ2-5; 11 nucleotides align to TRBD1. This clonotype was obtained from an adult with an advanced solid tumor such as melanoma, head and neck, liver or kidney cancer. Specimen: CD4+ or CD8+ T cells sorted from blood, collected in a trial of the OX40 agonist ivuxolimab. The CDR3 DNA follows: TGTGCCAGCAGTAGGGACAGGGGGGAGACCCAGTACTTC. Residues: CASSRDRGETQYF.